This is a list of T cell receptor beta chains from one sample in a study of shared clonotypes between healthy human individuals. TCRdb keeps only in-frame clones here, not all; method: immunoSEQ multiplex PCR. This sample yields 2 million to 2.5 million clones, of which 90% to 97% are seen a single time; roughly 0.13% belongs to the top ten. Material for sequencing was naive CD4+ T cells sorted from blood. These TCRs come from a man aged 18 to 29 in good health. Each CDR3 is given without its conserved first and last residue. The order of the fields is V gene, J gene, CDR3 protein.

v_gene: TRBV11-2
j_gene: TRBJ2-1
CDR3aa: ASSRQGYNEQF

v_gene: TRBV5-6
j_gene: TRBJ1-2
CDR3aa: ASSLPGSPNGYT

v_gene: TRBV27
j_gene: TRBJ2-3
CDR3aa: ASGRGSTDTQY

v_gene: TRBV5-1
j_gene: TRBJ1-2
CDR3aa: ASSGTGGEVGYT

v_gene: TRBV6-5
j_gene: TRBJ1-6
CDR3aa: ASSTRQVLNSPLH

v_gene: TRBV14
j_gene: TRBJ1-5
CDR3aa: ASSQAGVYQPQH

v_gene: TRBV15
j_gene: TRBJ1-2
CDR3aa: ATSRPDTTGFGGGYT

v_gene: TRBV2
j_gene: TRBJ2-1
CDR3aa: ASRVSGSKNNEQF

v_gene: TRBV5-6
j_gene: TRBJ1-2
CDR3aa: ASSLWLRNLEGGYT

v_gene: TRBV6-5
j_gene: TRBJ1-2
CDR3aa: ASSYGLTGHGYT

v_gene: TRBV9
j_gene: TRBJ2-2
CDR3aa: ATERGAGGELF

v_gene: TRBV7-2
j_gene: TRBJ2-7
CDR3aa: ASSPDISLSYEQY

v_gene: TRBV7-2
j_gene: TRBJ2-3
CDR3aa: ASSLGLPGLHSGTQY

v_gene: TRBV19
j_gene: TRBJ1-5
CDR3aa: ASSISGLPNQPQH

v_gene: TRBV14
j_gene: TRBJ2-7
CDR3aa: ASSQEGTIDNYEQY

v_gene: TRBV28
j_gene: TRBJ1-6
CDR3aa: ASSTTGYNSPLH

v_gene: TRBV11-2
j_gene: TRBJ2-7
CDR3aa: ASSLGVKPSSYEQY

v_gene: TRBV14
j_gene: TRBJ1-3
CDR3aa: ASSFDTYSGNTIY

v_gene: TRBV27
j_gene: TRBJ2-7
CDR3aa: ASSLGTGLYYEQY

v_gene: TRBV7-9
j_gene: TRBJ1-4
CDR3aa: ASSAVRAKTNEKLF

v_gene: TRBV18
j_gene: TRBJ1-5
CDR3aa: ASSPQGAGQPQH

v_gene: TRBV5-4
j_gene: TRBJ1-2
CDR3aa: ASSLAADKTRGYT

v_gene: TRBV18
j_gene: TRBJ2-5
CDR3aa: ASSPGRADQETQY

v_gene: TRBV5-4
j_gene: TRBJ2-3
CDR3aa: ASSKTRTGGSLDTQY

v_gene: TRBV28
j_gene: TRBJ2-2
CDR3aa: ASSLTSGSTGELF

v_gene: TRBV2
j_gene: TRBJ1-2
CDR3aa: ATRTRENYGYT

v_gene: TRBV25-1
j_gene: TRBJ2-7
CDR3aa: ASSESGGGSYEQY

v_gene: TRBV7-2
j_gene: TRBJ2-7
CDR3aa: ASSFPESYEQY

v_gene: TRBV12-2
j_gene: TRBJ1-1
CDR3aa: ARRQPNTEAF

v_gene: TRBV5-5
j_gene: TRBJ1-3
CDR3aa: ASSRRDRGKGTGNTIY

v_gene: TRBV28
j_gene: TRBJ1-6
CDR3aa: ASGLLQGRPLH

v_gene: TRBV18
j_gene: TRBJ2-1
CDR3aa: ASSPPARNNEQF

v_gene: TRBV20-1
j_gene: TRBJ1-6
CDR3aa: SASTGSPLH

v_gene: TRBV6-1
j_gene: TRBJ2-6
CDR3aa: ASLSSGANVLT

v_gene: TRBV28
j_gene: TRBJ1-2
CDR3aa: ASSSQGVGYT

v_gene: TRBV7-2
j_gene: TRBJ1-4
CDR3aa: ASSLGGSANEKLF

v_gene: TRBV10-2
j_gene: TRBJ1-5
CDR3aa: ASSGRINQPQH

v_gene: TRBV5-1
j_gene: TRBJ2-7
CDR3aa: ASSRFPGTGGRYEQY

v_gene: TRBV19
j_gene: TRBJ1-2
CDR3aa: ASRRAAVGGYT

v_gene: TRBV30
j_gene: TRBJ1-1
CDR3aa: AWNWELGTEAF

v_gene: TRBV7-2
j_gene: TRBJ1-5
CDR3aa: ASSLGGSSNQPQH

v_gene: TRBV28
j_gene: TRBJ1-2
CDR3aa: ASRGPSNYGYT

v_gene: TRBV7-2
j_gene: TRBJ2-3
CDR3aa: ASSFAGRTDTQY

v_gene: TRBV10-3
j_gene: TRBJ1-1
CDR3aa: ASYFQSEAF

v_gene: TRBV28
j_gene: TRBJ1-5
CDR3aa: ASSFLDGSNQPQH

v_gene: TRBV4-3
j_gene: TRBJ2-5
CDR3aa: ASSQWSGRGETQY

v_gene: TRBV7-9
j_gene: TRBJ2-7
CDR3aa: ASSLVYSVAAYTYEQY

v_gene: TRBV14
j_gene: TRBJ1-2
CDR3aa: ASSSDRFAGYT

v_gene: TRBV6-5
j_gene: TRBJ2-7
CDR3aa: ASRTTGVPYEQY

v_gene: TRBV6-6
j_gene: TRBJ1-2
CDR3aa: ASRRSGTNYGYT

v_gene: TRBV5-1
j_gene: TRBJ1-2
CDR3aa: ASSLAETNYGYT

v_gene: TRBV25-1
j_gene: TRBJ2-7
CDR3aa: ASSDHTPTYEQY

v_gene: TRBV6-1
j_gene: TRBJ2-7
CDR3aa: ASSGTGTGGFHEQY

v_gene: TRBV28
j_gene: TRBJ2-2
CDR3aa: ASLAGPNTGELF

v_gene: TRBV7-2
j_gene: TRBJ1-1
CDR3aa: ASSLSLNTEAF

v_gene: TRBV28
j_gene: TRBJ2-1
CDR3aa: ASSWGQGSYNEQF

v_gene: TRBV30
j_gene: TRBJ1-1
CDR3aa: AWSVGGGNTEAF

v_gene: TRBV5-1
j_gene: TRBJ1-2
CDR3aa: ASSLETGGAYGYT

v_gene: TRBV28
j_gene: TRBJ1-2
CDR3aa: AAGRVNYGYT

v_gene: TRBV27
j_gene: TRBJ2-2
CDR3aa: ASSLSAGLGGELF